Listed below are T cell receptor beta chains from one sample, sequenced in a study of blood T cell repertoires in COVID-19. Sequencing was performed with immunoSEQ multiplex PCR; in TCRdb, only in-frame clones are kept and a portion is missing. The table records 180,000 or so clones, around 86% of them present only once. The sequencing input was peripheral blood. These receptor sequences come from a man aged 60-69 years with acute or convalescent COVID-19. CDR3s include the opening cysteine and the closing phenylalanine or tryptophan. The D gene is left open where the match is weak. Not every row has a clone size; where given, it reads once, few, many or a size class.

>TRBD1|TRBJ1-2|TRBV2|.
TGTGCCAGCAGTCCAGCCGGGACAGGGGCCCCTAACTATGGCTACACCTTC
CASSPAGTGAPNYGYTF
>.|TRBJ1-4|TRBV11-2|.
TGTGCCAGCAGTATGTGGCAGTCTAATGAAAAACTGTTTTTT
CASSMWQSNEKLFF
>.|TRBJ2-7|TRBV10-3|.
TGTGCCATCAGTGAGACTAAACTAGCTTTCACCTACGAGCAGTACTTC
CAISETKLAFTYEQYF
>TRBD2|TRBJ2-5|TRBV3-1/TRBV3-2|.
TGTGCCAGCAGCCAAGTGGGGCTAGCGGGAGGGGGTGTAGAGACCCAGTACTTC
CASSQVGLAGGGVETQYF
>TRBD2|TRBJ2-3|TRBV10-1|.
TGCGCCAGCAGCCCCCGGACTAGCGGGGGGGATACGCAGTATTTT
CASSPRTSGGDTQYF
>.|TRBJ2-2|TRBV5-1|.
TGCGCCAGCAGCTTGGCCCCGACAGCGAACACCGGGGAGCTGTTTTTT
CASSLAPTANTGELFF
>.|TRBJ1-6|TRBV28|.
TGTGCCAGCAGTTCCAGAAATAATTCACCCCTCCACTTT
CASSSRNNSPLHF
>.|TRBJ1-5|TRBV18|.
TGTGCCAGCTCACCCCCTCAGGGTCAGCCCCAGCATTTT
CASSPPQGQPQHF
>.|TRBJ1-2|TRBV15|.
TGTGCCACCAGCAGAGGGGAGGCATCCTCTAACTATGGCTACACCTTC
CATSRGEASSNYGYTF
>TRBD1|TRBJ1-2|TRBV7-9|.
TGTGCCAGCACCCTCTACACAGGGGGCCCCACTAACTATGGCTACACCTTC
CASTLYTGGPTNYGYTF
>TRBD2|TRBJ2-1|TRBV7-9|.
TGTGCCAGCAGCTACCCTACTAGCGGGAGGGCCAACAATGAGCAGTTCTTC
CASSYPTSGRANNEQFF
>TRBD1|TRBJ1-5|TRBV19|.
TGTGCCAGTAGTATCACAGGGGGCCGTAAGCAGCCCCAGCATTTT
CASSITGGRKQPQHF
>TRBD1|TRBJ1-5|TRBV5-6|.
TGTGCCAGCGGCCGGGACAGGAGATATAGCAATCAGCCCCAGCATTTT
CASGRDRRYSNQPQHF
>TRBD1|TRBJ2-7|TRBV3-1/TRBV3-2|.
TGTGCCAGCAGCCCGGGACAGGGCCGAACTGAGGAGCAGTACTTC
CASSPGQGRTEEQYF
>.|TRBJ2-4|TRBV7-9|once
TGTGCCAGCAGCCCGAGCCGTACAGCCAAAAACATTCAGTACTTC
CASSPSRTAKNIQYF
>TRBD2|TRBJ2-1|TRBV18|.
TGTGCCAGCTCACCAGGAGCGGGAGGGCCCTACAATGAGCAGTTCTTC
CASSPGAGGPYNEQFF
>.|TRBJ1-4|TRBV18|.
TGTGCCAGCTCAGACAGGACTAATGAAAAACTGTTTTTT
CASSDRTNEKLFF
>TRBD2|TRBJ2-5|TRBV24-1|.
TGTGCCACCAGTGACGGGACTAGCGGGGGGACCCTGGGAGAGACCCAGTACTTC
CATSDGTSGGTLGETQYF
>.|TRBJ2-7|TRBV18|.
TGTGCCAGCTCACCATCGACAGTTTTCTACGAGCAGTACTTC
CASSPSTVFYEQYF
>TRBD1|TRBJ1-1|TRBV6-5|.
TGTGCCAGCAAACCGCGGGACAGGGTGACTGAAGCTTTCTTT
CASKPRDRVTEAFF
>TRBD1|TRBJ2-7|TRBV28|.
TGTGCCAGCAGTCCGCGGGACAGGGCCTACGAGCAGTACTTC
CASSPRDRAYEQYF
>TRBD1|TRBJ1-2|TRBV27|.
TGTGCCAGCAGTTTCACAGGGGCCTATGGCTACACCTTC
CASSFTGAYGYTF
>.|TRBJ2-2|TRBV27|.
TGTGCCAGCAGTAGCCCCCTTTATAACACCGGGGAGCTGTTTTTT
CASSSPLYNTGELFF
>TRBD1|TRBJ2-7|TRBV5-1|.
TGCGCCAGCAGCTTAGCAGGACAGGCGTTAACCTACGAGCAGTACTTC
CASSLAGQALTYEQYF
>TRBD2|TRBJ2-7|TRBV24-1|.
TGTGCCACCAGTGATTCCCGGACTAGCGGCTACGAGCAGTACTTC
CATSDSRTSGYEQYF
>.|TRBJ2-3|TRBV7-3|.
TGTGCCAGCAGCTTTCTCGGGACTCGGGGCACAGATACGCAGTATTTT
CASSFLGTRGTDTQYF
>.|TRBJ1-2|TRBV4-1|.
TGCGCCAGCAGCCCCTACGTTCCGGAGCTGAATGGCTACACCTTC
CASSPYVPELNGYTF
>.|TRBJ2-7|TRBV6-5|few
TGTGCCAGCAGTTATGTAAGGACGGGACAGCGGGACTTC
CASSYVRTGQRDF
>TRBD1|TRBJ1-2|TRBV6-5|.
TGTGCCAGCAGCTTCGGACAGGGAGGATATGGCTACACCTTC
CASSFGQGGYGYTF
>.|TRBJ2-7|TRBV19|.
TGTGCCAGTAGTATAGGTGGCGGGGCCTACGAGCAGTACTTC
CASSIGGGAYEQYF
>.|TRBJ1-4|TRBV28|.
TGTGCCAGCAGGTCGGCAGGGATCAGGACTAATGAAAAACTGTTTTTT
CASRSAGIRTNEKLFF
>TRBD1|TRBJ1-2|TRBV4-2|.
TGTGCCAGCAGCCAAGATCGGAGACAGGGGCTTAACTATGGCTACACCTTC
CASSQDRRQGLNYGYTF
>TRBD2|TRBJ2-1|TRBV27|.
TGTGCCAGCAGTCGGCTAGCGGGAGGGTCTAGCAATGAGCAGTTCTTC
CASSRLAGGSSNEQFF
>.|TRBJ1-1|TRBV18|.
TGTGCCAGCTCACCAGAGAGGGACACTGAAGCTTTCTTT
CASSPERDTEAFF
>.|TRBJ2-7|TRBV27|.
TGTGCCAGCAGGTCAAGGGGATCGCTTCATGAGTACTTC
CASRSRGSLHEYF
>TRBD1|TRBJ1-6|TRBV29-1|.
TGCAGCGCCGGGGCAGGGGGCAATTCACCCCTCCACTTT
CSAGAGGNSPLHF
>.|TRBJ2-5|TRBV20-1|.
TGCAGTTGGACTGGACGTGAGGCCCAGTACTTC
CSWTGREAQYF
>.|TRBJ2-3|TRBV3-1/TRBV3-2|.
TGTGCCAGCAGCCAAGAGTCCCCTCACTACGGTAGCACAGATACGCAGTATTTT
CASSQESPHYGSTDTQYF